This T cell receptor beta chain was sequenced in a study of T cells after yellow fever vaccination. This CDR3 contains 17 residues. The V segment lost 2 bases and the J segment 3 bases; nucleotides outside the gene matches: 12. Germline loops: CDR1 SGHDT, CDR2 YYEEEE. Concerning this clonotype itself: The target antigen is unknown.

Each CDR3 protein is one row after TCRdb ran MiXCR on the 5' RACE reads. Here the sample spans about 400,000 distinct CDR3 sequences, around a tenth being singletons. Study findings and constraints: Contamination of FACS-sorted repertoires by abundant clonotypes from the bulk population could occur. A weaker but faster secondary response was observed, peaking on day 5 versus 15.

The sequence derives from a young man who received the YFV17D yellow fever vaccine. The chain combines TRBV5-6 with TRBJ2-7; 9 nucleotides match TRBD1. Here the sequenced sample was PBMCs, taken on the day of the first yellow fever vaccination. CDR3 loop: CASSLIGQGRKFYEQYF. The CDR3 bases are TGTGCCAGCAGCTTAATCGGACAGGGGAGAAAGTTCTACGAGCAGTACTTC.